This TCR beta chain derives from a study of human T cells and chemical hapten exposure. The wider study: Per-sample TCR yield variation was attributed mainly to small pooled library volume differences.

The CDR3 runs to 14 residues. Germline CDR1 reads MNHNS; CDR2 reads SASEGT. Trimming removed 5 bases from V and 0 bases from J, with 8 bases in between. Time point of the sample: patch test 1, 2 weeks after DPC sensitization. Indicated treatment: therapeutic diphenylcyclopropenone sensitization with weekly scalp DPC. On this clonotype itself: What it binds is unknown.

Findings of the study overall: All donors were alopecia patients, so their immunity may differ from that of healthy people.

MiXCR, applied by TCRdb to the RACE reads, yields one record per CDR3 protein. Counted here are 300,000 to 350,000 distinct CDR3 sequences, 5.5% to 8% occurring once; the ten biggest clones make up roughly 7.9%. Sequenced here: whole blood, sampled in connection with sensitization to the hapten diphenylcyclopropenone (DPC). The TCR comes from a young woman with alopecia areata. Some clones in this sample may be carry-over from other donors' samples. The rearrangement uses TRBV6-1 and TRBJ1-5; no clear D gene. CDR3 in DNA: TGTGCCAGCAGTCGCACCATTAGCAATCAGCCCCAGCATTTT. Translating it yields CASSRTISNQPQHF.